The 27 T cell receptor beta chains below come from one sample, sequenced in a study of control samples from healthy donors and cancer patients. Generated by immunoSEQ multiplex PCR, the TCRdb table keeps only in-frame clones and is missing some. The data show more than 95,000 clones, 85% to 95% seen once. Sequencing was carried out using PBMCs. The receptor source for this set is a man of 80 years or more with head and neck cancer.

J is TRBJ1-2 and V is TRBV10-3, with D tentatively TRBD1 (6 bases). V lost 6 bases and J 3 bases, leaving 11 bases between the germline ends. The CDR3 contains 13 residues. Germline CDR1 is ENHRY and CDR2 is SYGVKD. The CDR3 DNA reads TGTGCCATCAGGGCACAGGGAGACTATGGCTACACCTTC. As protein: CAIRAQGDYGYTF.

The chain employs TRBV13 and TRBJ1-4; D is perhaps TRBD1 (5 bases). The CDR3 totals 15 residues. V gave up 4 bases and J gave up 2 bases, with 11 bases separating them. CDR1 PRHDT and CDR2 FYEKMQ come from the germline V gene (reference sequence). The CDR3 DNA reads TGTGCCAGCAGCTCTCAGCGGGGGACTAATGAAAAACTGTTTTTT. This codes for CASSSQRGTNEKLFF. Looking up the rest from reference TRBV13 and TRBJ1-4 gives the full variable domain: AAGVIQSPRHLIKEKRETATLKCYPIPRHDTVYWYQQGPGQDPQFLISFYEKMQSDKGSIPDRFSAQQFSDYHSELNMSSLELGDSALYFCASSSQRGTNEKLFFGSGTQLSVL.

The chain employs TRBV27 and TRBJ2-2, with 7 bases lining up with TRBD1. Germline V gene data show CDR1 as MNHEY and CDR2 as SMNVEV (reference sequence). This CDR3 is 14 amino acids long. V trimming: 2 bases; J trimming: 3 bases; junction bases outside the gene matches: 0. The CDR3 sequence: CASSLQGDTGELFF. In DNA form, the CDR3 reads TGTGCCAGCAGTTTACAGGGGGACACCGGGGAGCTGTTTTTT.

The chain combines TRBV7-2 with TRBJ2-3; 9 bases line up with TRBD2. This CDR3 contains 15 residues. Germline trimming cut 4 bases from V and 3 bases from J; bases unmatched to any gene: 5. CDR1 and CDR2 from the germline V gene are SGHTA and FQGNSA. The CDR3 DNA follows: TGTGCCAGCAGCTCCTACGGACTAGCGACAGATACGCAGTATTTT. It is translated as CASSSYGLATDTQYF.

The V and J genes are TRBV5-4 and TRBJ1-3, with D unclear. Germline CDR1 reads SGHNT; CDR2 reads YYREEE (reference sequence). V gave up 4 bases and J gave up 2 bases, with 7 bases separating them. The CDR3 loop spans 13 amino acids. This chain's CDR3 is CASSPRAGNTIYF. In nucleotides, the CDR3 is TGTGCCAGCAGCCCGCGAGCTGGAAACACCATATATTTT.

V gene TRBV10-3 combines with J gene TRBJ2-5; the match to TRBD2 covers 7 bases. The germline V gene encodes CDR1 ENHRY and CDR2 SYGVKD. V lost 4 bases, J lost 1 base, and 6 bases stayed unmatched. The CDR3 consists of 15 residues. The CDR3 region is CAISGASGVQETQYF. CDR3 DNA: TGTGCCATCAGTGGGGCTAGCGGAGTCCAAGAGACCCAGTACTTC.

This clone has more than one count but fewer than ten. The chain is built from TRBV2 and TRBJ1-6; 7 bases line up with TRBD1. The CDR3 is made up of 14 amino acids. In germline, CDR1 is SNHLY, CDR2 FYNNEI. The V gene end was trimmed by 7 bases and the J gene end by 7 bases; junction bases not matched to a gene: 7. The CDR3 sequence: CASTRQGWNSPLHF. CDR3 bases: TGTGCCAGCACCCGACAGGGTTGGAATTCACCCCTCCACTTT.

The chain employs TRBV14 and TRBJ2-3, with 10 bases matching TRBD2. V was clipped by 2 bases and J by 5 bases; unmatched bases: 4. This CDR3 spans 15 amino acids. Germline V gives CDR1 SGHDN, CDR2 FVKESK. The CDR3 spells CASSQSSSGGDTQYF. In nucleotides, the CDR3 is TGTGCCAGCAGCCAAAGTTCTAGCGGGGGAGATACGCAGTATTTT.

The chain combines TRBV5-1 with TRBJ2-3; D might be TRBD2 (6 bases). The CDR3 runs to 15 residues. The germline V and J ends were trimmed by 4 bases and 0 bases, with 12 bases remaining between them. Germline CDR1 SGHRS, CDR2 YFSETQ. This CDR3 reads CASSPGDTSTDTQYF. The CDR3 nucleotides read TGCGCCAGCAGCCCGGGGGATACTAGCACAGATACGCAGTATTTT.

V and J are TRBV7-9 and TRBJ1-1; D is unclear. With 7 bases removed from V and 1 base from J, the gap between germline ends came to 10 bases. The germline gives CDR1 SEHNR, CDR2 FQNEAQ (reference sequence). The CDR3 loop spans 13 amino acids. DNA for the CDR3: TGTGCCAGCATCCTTCTGGGGAACACTGAAGCTTTCTTT. This codes for CASILLGNTEAFF.

V gene TRBV5-1 combines with J gene TRBJ1-2, with unresolved D. The CDR3 contains 14 residues. Trimming stripped 4 bases from V and 3 bases from J, with 13 bases between. The germline gives CDR1 SGHRS, CDR2 YFSETQ. The CDR3 region is CASSLTGLDYGYTF. The CDR3 region has the DNA TGCGCCAGCAGCCTCACGGGATTGGACTATGGCTACACCTTC.

V gene TRBV2 combines with J gene TRBJ1-1; no clear D gene. Per germline, CDR1 SNHLY and CDR2 FYNNEI. The V end lost 4 bases, the J end lost 0 bases, and 9 bases lay between the germline ends. The CDR3 sequence is 14 residues long. CDR3 loop: CASSAMAMNTEAFF. The CDR3 DNA is TGTGCCAGCAGTGCTATGGCTATGAACACTGAAGCTTTCTTT.

This chain connects TRBV6-5 to TRBJ1-2; 7 nucleotides line up with TRBD1. CDR3 length: 12 residues. After removal of 6 bases from V and 4 bases from J, the junction contained 2 bases not matched to a gene. The germline V gene encodes CDR1 MNHEY and CDR2 SVGAGI. The CDR3 region has the DNA TGTGCCAGCAGCGCAGGGGGCTATGGCTACACCTTC. It encodes CASSAGGYGYTF.

V is TRBV15 and J is TRBJ1-2; D gene uncertain. Germline V gene sequence: CDR1 LNHNV, CDR2 YYDKDF (reference sequence). V was shortened by 4 bases and J by 8 bases, with 14 bases between the two germline ends. The CDR3 covers 13 residues. DNA of the CDR3: TGTGCCACCAGCAAACCCTGGAGGGCCGGCTACACCTTC. As protein: CATSKPWRAGYTF.

On this clone itself: A junction end diverges from the germline sequence, so it may reflect a read error. V usage is TRBV7-2 and J usage is TRBJ1-2; 7 bases agree with TRBD1. CDR1 and CDR2 from the germline V gene are SGHTA and FQGNSA. There are 13 residues in the CDR3. DNA for the CDR3: TGTGCCAGCAGCTTAGCGAGACAGGGCCAGCTAATATTC. It yields the protein CASSLARQGQLIF.

As regards this clone: At one end the junction does not follow the germline gene, possibly because of a read error. This chain links TRBV29-1 with TRBJ2-1; TRBD2 might be the D (5 bases). The CDR3 contains 12 residues. Germline CDR1 and CDR2: SQVTM and ANQGSEA. The CDR3 spells CSVVRLSGEQFF. The CDR3 bases are TGTAGCGTTGTAAGGCTCTCTGGAGAGCAGTTCTTC.

This clone was seen only once. The rearrangement links TRBV5-6 to TRBJ1-2, with D maybe TRBD1 (6 bases). V was trimmed by 8 bases and J by 2 bases, leaving 16 bases between them. CDR1 is SGHDT, CDR2 YYEEEE, per germline. The CDR3 loop spans 14 amino acids. The CDR3 DNA reads TGTGCCAGTAGGCGGGGGGGCCGAAACTATGGCTACACCTTC. It codes for CASRRGGRNYGYTF.

The rearrangement joins TRBV2 to TRBJ2-3; D is perhaps TRBD2 (6 bases). With 0 bases removed from V and 7 bases from J, the gap between germline ends came to 14 bases. There are 15 residues in the CDR3. The germline CDR1 and CDR2 sequences are SNHLY and FYNNEI. CDR3 DNA sequence: TGTGCCAGCAGTGAAGCGGCAAATCGGGGGTATACGCAGTATTTT. It yields the protein CASSEAANRGYTQYF.

This chain connects TRBV3-1 (or the pseudogene TRBV3-2) to TRBJ1-6, with D possibly being TRBD1 (5 bases). Germline assignment: CDR1 LGHDT and CDR2 YNNKEL (reference sequence). The CDR3 totals 16 residues. V was pared by 1 base and J by 8 bases, with 15 bases between. CDR3 residues: CASSQVFGQGHSPLHF. Written as DNA, the CDR3 is TGTGCCAGCAGCCAAGTTTTCGGACAAGGTCATTCACCCCTCCACTTT.

This clone has only a few counts. This rearrangement joins TRBV10-3 to TRBJ1-5, with D unresolved. Trimming cost V 0 bases and J 5 bases, with 8 bases left between them. CDR1 ENHRY and CDR2 SYGVKD come from the germline V gene. The CDR3 totals 14 residues. The CDR3 DNA follows: TGTGCCATCAGTGAGTCGAGGCCTCATCAGCCCCAGCATTTT. Amino acids: CAISESRPHQPQHF.

This chain uses TRBV27 with TRBJ2-7, with unresolved D. The V gene lost 5 bases and the J gene lost 0 bases, with 5 bases spanning the gap. Germline CDR1 MNHEY, CDR2 SMNVEV (reference sequence). The CDR3 contains 12 residues. CDR3 residues: CASSQSSYEQYF. CDR3 nucleotide sequence: TGTGCCAGCAGTCAGAGCTCCTACGAGCAGTACTTC.

The V gene is TRBV5-1, the J gene TRBJ1-6; D may be TRBD1 (5 bases). The V and J ends lost 4 bases and 7 bases respectively, with 9 bases between them. This CDR3 is built from 13 residues. From germline, CDR1 is SGHRS and CDR2 YFSETQ. CDR3 in amino acids: CASSGDLNSPLHF. CDR3 DNA: TGCGCCAGCAGCGGGGACCTAAATTCACCCCTCCACTTT.

The chain carries TRBV2 and TRBJ2-1; D is unclear. The CDR3 runs 15 residues. The V gene's germline CDR1 is SNHLY and CDR2 FYNNEI. Trimming removed 7 bases at V and 0 bases at J, with 13 bases between. The CDR3 bases are TGTGCCAGCAATCTAGATTGGAGCTCCTACAATGAGCAGTTCTTC. Protein: CASNLDWSSYNEQFF.

CDR3 bases: TGTGCCAGCTCGTTTGGACAGGACACTGAAGCTTTCTTT. Protein: CASSFGQDTEAFF. The J gene is TRBJ1-1, the V gene TRBV18; 7 positions match TRBD1. Germline trimming cut 6 bases from V and 3 bases from J; bases unmatched to any gene: 4. This CDR3 is 13 amino acids long. Germline V gene lookup returns CDR1 KGHSH and CDR2 LQKENI.

This clone has more than one count but fewer than ten. This chain connects TRBV6-6 to TRBJ2-5, with TRBD2 as a possible D gene (5 bases). There are 12 residues in the CDR3. The V and J ends lost 8 bases and 4 bases respectively, with 11 bases between them. Germline V gene data show CDR1 as MNHNY and CDR2 as SVGAGI (reference sequence). The CDR3 DNA sequence: TGTGCCAGCTCAGAGGGCGCAGAGACCCAGTACTTC. It is translated as CASSEGAETQYF.

The rearrangement uses TRBV6-6 and TRBJ2-7, with 7 bases fitting TRBD1. The V gene's germline CDR1 is MNHNY and CDR2 SVGAGI (reference sequence). The CDR3 consists of 16 residues. Trimming at V came to 5 bases and at J to 3 bases, leaving 13 bases not matched to a gene. In DNA form, the CDR3 reads TGTGCCAGCAGTCTATCTGGGACAGCCTTACTCTACGAGCAGTACTTC. It is translated as CASSLSGTALLYEQYF.

CDR3 loop: CASRNTHEQYF. CDR3 DNA sequence: TGTGCCAGTAGGAACACGCACGAGCAGTACTTC. The chain is built from TRBV19 and TRBJ2-7; D not resolved. Germline lookup yields CDR1 LNHDA and CDR2 SQIVND (reference sequence). The CDR3 is 11 residues long. V gave up 6 bases and J gave up 5 bases, with 8 bases separating them.